This T cell receptor (beta chain) emerged from a study of cytomegalovirus exposure and HLA in healthy donors. Study-level points and caveats: With DRB1 most and HLA-C fewest, TCR association rates differed between HLA loci in a later analysis.

A remark on this clone: Its antigen is not known.

A multiplex PCR was run with 60 Vbeta primers and 13 Jbeta primers. This table comes from immunoSEQ multiplex PCR, and its TCRdb copy is limited to in-frame clones, with some not included. The sample includes fewer than 250,000 clones, 70% to 90% of them seen just once. Germline V gene lookup returns CDR1 LGHNA and CDR2 YSLEER. Losses at the gene ends were 3 bases for V and 1 base for J; bases not matched to a gene: 6. The CDR3 totals 16 residues. Sequenced material: PBMCs. The rearrangement joins TRBV4-3 to TRBJ1-2, with 9 bases aligning to TRBD1. The receptor was derived from a human donor in good health. CDR3 coding DNA: TGCGCCAGCAGCCAGAGGGACAGGGCTAATAACTATGGCTACACCTTC. This gives the protein CASSQRDRANNYGYTF.